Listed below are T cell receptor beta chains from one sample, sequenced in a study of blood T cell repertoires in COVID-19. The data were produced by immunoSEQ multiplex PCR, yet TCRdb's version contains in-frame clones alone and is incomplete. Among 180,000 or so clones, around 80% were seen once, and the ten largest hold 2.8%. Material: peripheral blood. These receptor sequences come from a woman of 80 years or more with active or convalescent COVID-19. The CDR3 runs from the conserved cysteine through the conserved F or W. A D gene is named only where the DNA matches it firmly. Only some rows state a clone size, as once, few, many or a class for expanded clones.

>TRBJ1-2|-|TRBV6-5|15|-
CASSYSLSGGRGYTF
TGTGCCAGCAGTTACAGTCTATCGGGGGGAAGGGGCTACACCTTC
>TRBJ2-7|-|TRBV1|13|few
CTSVGGPSYEQYF
TGCACCAGCGTGGGGGGACCATCCTACGAGCAGTACTTC
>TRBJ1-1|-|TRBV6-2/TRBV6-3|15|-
CASTPTTYMNTEAFF
TGTGCCAGCACCCCGACAACATACATGAACACTGAAGCTTTCTTT
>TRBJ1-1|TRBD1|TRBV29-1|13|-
CSVLRQGASRAFF
TGCAGCGTCCTAAGACAGGGGGCTAGCAGGGCTTTCTTT
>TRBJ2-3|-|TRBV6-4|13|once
CASANVPAGTQYF
TGTGCCAGCGCCAATGTCCCTGCGGGTACGCAGTATTTT
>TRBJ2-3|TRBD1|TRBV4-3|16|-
CASSQEWDRGPDTQYF
TGCGCCAGCAGCCAAGAATGGGACAGGGGGCCAGATACGCAGTATTTT
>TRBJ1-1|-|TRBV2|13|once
CASSDTLATEAFF
TGTGCCAGCAGTGACACCTTGGCAACTGAAGCTTTCTTT
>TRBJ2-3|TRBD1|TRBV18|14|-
CASSLGQGGDTQYF
TGTGCCAGCTCACTCGGACAGGGAGGAGATACGCAGTATTTT
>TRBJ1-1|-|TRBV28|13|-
CASGGNPNTKAFF
TGTGCCAGCGGGGGGAACCCGAACACTAAAGCTTTCTTT
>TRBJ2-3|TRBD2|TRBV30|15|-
CAWSFGRGESDTQYF
TGTGCCTGGAGCTTCGGACGGGGGGAATCAGATACGCAGTATTTT
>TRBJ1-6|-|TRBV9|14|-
CASSRAEGGSPLHF
TGTGCCAGCAGTCGAGCGGAAGGGGGTTCACCCCTCCACTTT
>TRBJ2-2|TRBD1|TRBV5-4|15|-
CASSPGQGMTGELFF
TGTGCCAGCAGCCCGGGACAGGGGATGACCGGGGAGCTGTTTTTT
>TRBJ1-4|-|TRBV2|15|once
CASIRTAATNEKLFF
TGTGCCAGCATTAGAACAGCCGCAACTAATGAAAAACTGTTTTTT
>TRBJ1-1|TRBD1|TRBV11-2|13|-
CAAGTGRNTEAFF
TGTGCCGCGGGGACAGGGAGGAACACTGAAGCTTTCTTT
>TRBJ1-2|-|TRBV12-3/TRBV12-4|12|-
CASSRDLYGYTF
TGTGCCAGCAGTCGCGATCTTTATGGCTACACCTTC
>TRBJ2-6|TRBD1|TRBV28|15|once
CASGQGASGANVLTF
TGTGCCAGCGGACAGGGGGCCTCTGGGGCCAACGTCCTGACTTTC
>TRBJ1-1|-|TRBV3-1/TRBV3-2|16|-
CASSGGRPLVNTEAFF
TGTGCCAGCAGCGGGGGCCGGCCGCTGGTGAACACTGAAGCTTTCTTT
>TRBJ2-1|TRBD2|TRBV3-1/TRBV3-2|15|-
CASSLTAGGQGEQFF
TGTGCCAGCAGCCTAACAGCGGGGGGGCAGGGTGAGCAGTTCTTC
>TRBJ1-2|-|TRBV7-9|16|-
CASTSGKNPLNYGYTF
TGTGCCAGCACCTCCGGGAAGAACCCCCTTAACTATGGCTACACCTTC